This entry lists 28 T cell receptor beta chains sequenced from one sample in a study of T-cell reconstitution after alpha-beta-depleted transplantation in children. TCRbeta library preparation incorporated unique molecular identifiers. MiXCR, applied by TCRdb to the PCR reads, yields one record per CDR3 protein. The table lists 360,000 or so distinct CDR3 sequences, roughly 22% of them singletons. The sample here was PBMCs from the stem cell graft donor, taken from the stem cell graft. The receptors come from a human donor who donated a stem cell graft to a child with acute myeloid leukemia.

The V gene is TRBV30, the J gene TRBJ2-2; D is unclear. The germline V gene encodes CDR1 GTSNPN and CDR2 SVGIG (reference sequence). Trimming pared 0 bases from V and 1 base from J, leaving 6 bases between. The CDR3 loop spans 14 amino acids. The CDR3 nucleotides read TGTGCCTGGAGTGTACGCAGGAACACCGGGGAGCTGTTTTTT. Encoded protein: CAWSVRRNTGELFF. Full variable domain (rest looked up from reference TRBV30 and TRBJ2-2): SQTIHQWPATLVQPVGSPLSLECTVEGTSNPNLYWYRQAAGRGLQLLFYSVGIGQISSEVPQNLSASRPQDRQFILSSKKLLLSDSGFYLCAWSVRRNTGELFFGEGSRLTVL.

The chain recombines TRBV4-1 with TRBJ1-1, with TRBD1 matching 9 bases. The CDR3 runs to 15 residues. Germline CDR1 is MGHRA and CDR2 is YSYEKL. Losses at the gene ends were 1 base for V and 5 bases for J; bases not matched to a gene: 5. The CDR3 DNA sequence: TGCGCCAGCAGCCAAGCCTTAGACAGGGGGACTGAAGCTTTCTTT. It codes for CASSQALDRGTEAFF.

This chain connects TRBV20-1 to TRBJ2-4; D possibly matches TRBD1 or TRBD2 (5 bases each). CDR1 and CDR2 from the germline V gene are DFQATT and SNEGSKA (reference sequence). Trimming shortened V by 0 bases and J by 0 bases, and 9 bases separated the two germline ends. The CDR3 extends over 15 amino acids. CDR3 nucleotides: TGCAGTGCTAGAGATGGGACGCTAGCCAAAAACATTCAGTACTTC. Translated, it gives CSARDGTLAKNIQYF.

The V and J genes are TRBV5-1 and TRBJ2-1, with TRBD1 as a possible D gene (6 bases). The germline V and J ends were trimmed by 4 bases and 7 bases, with 15 bases remaining between them. CDR1 is SGHRS, CDR2 YFSETQ, per germline. The CDR3 covers 14 residues. The CDR3 DNA sequence: TGCGCCAGCAGCCCGCGGATCCAGGGGAATGAGCAGTTCTTC. Its translation is CASSPRIQGNEQFF.

This clonotype was seen only a few times. The chain has TRBV4-1 and TRBJ2-7; 13 bases align to TRBD2. The germline gives CDR1 MGHRA, CDR2 YSYEKL. CDR3 length equals 15 residues. Trimming at V came to 3 bases and at J to 6 bases, leaving 5 bases not matched to a gene. The CDR3 DNA reads TGCGCCAGCAGCCAGCATGGACTAGCGGGAGTCGAGCAGTACTTC. It yields the protein CASSQHGLAGVEQYF.

The chain recombines TRBV27 with TRBJ1-1, with D maybe TRBD1 (5 bases). Trimming pared 2 bases from V and 1 base from J, leaving 8 bases between. Germline values: CDR1 MNHEY, CDR2 SMNVEV (reference sequence). The CDR3 loop spans 14 amino acids. The CDR3 DNA sequence: TGTGCCAGCAGTTTAGGGGGGAGGAACACTGAAGCTTTCTTT. Translation: CASSLGGRNTEAFF.

The chain carries TRBV11-2 and TRBJ2-3; D gene ambiguous. Germline V gene lookup returns CDR1 SGHAT and CDR2 FQNNGV. This CDR3 contains 17 residues. V dropped 0 bases and J dropped 0 bases, with 13 bases sitting between them. DNA of the CDR3: TGTGCCAGCAGCTTAGACGTCCGGCACCAAAGCACAGATACGCAGTATTTT. This encodes CASSLDVRHQSTDTQYF. The full variable domain, in which reference TRBV11-2 and TRBJ2-3 provide the parts outside the CDR3, is EAGVAQSPRYKIIEKRQSVAFWCNPISGHATLYWYQQILGQGPKLLIQFQNNGVVDDSQLPKDRFSAERLKGVDSTLKIQPAKLEDSAVYLCASSLDVRHQSTDTQYFGPGTRLTVL.

The sample holds a few counts of this clonotype. The chain is built from TRBV20-1 and TRBJ2-1, with 11 bases identical to TRBD2. CDR1 is DFQATT, CDR2 SNEGSKA, per germline (reference sequence). The V gene end was trimmed by 5 bases and the J gene end by 4 bases; junction bases not matched to a gene: 7. This CDR3 has 15 residues. The CDR3 bases are TGCAGTGCTGAAAGACTAGCGGGGAAATACAATGAGCAGTTCTTC. This translates into CSAERLAGKYNEQFF.

The V call is TRBV6-6, the J call TRBJ2-5; D is uncertain. Trimming shortened V by 3 bases and J by 3 bases, and 8 bases separated the two germline ends. There are 13 residues in the CDR3. Looked up from germline, CDR1 is MNHNY and CDR2 is SVGAGI (reference sequence). In DNA form, the CDR3 reads TGTGCCAGCAGTTATGTTAGGAAAGAGACCCAGTACTTC. Its translation: CASSYVRKETQYF.

This chain uses TRBV7-9 with TRBJ2-1; D remains unclear. Germline CDR1 and CDR2: SEHNR and FQNEAQ (reference sequence). The CDR3 covers 14 residues. V lost 0 bases, J lost 6 bases, and 9 bases lay in between. The CDR3 here is CASSLAGLVNEQFF. In DNA, the CDR3 is TGTGCCAGCAGCTTAGCTGGCCTTGTCAATGAGCAGTTCTTC.

This clonotype was seen only a few times. The V and J genes are TRBV12-3 or TRBV12-4 and TRBJ2-1; D remains ambiguous. V lost 6 bases, J lost 10 bases, and 25 bases lay in between. This CDR3 has 16 residues. CDR3 loop: CASSRSPQTPTEEQFF. As DNA, the CDR3 is TGTGCCAGCAGCCGCAGTCCCCAGACGCCTACGGAGGAGCAGTTCTTC.

This clonotype was picked up many times. The CDR3 loop reads CASSRGTGYDEQYF. The CDR3 DNA reads as TGTGCCAGCAGCCGAGGGACAGGGTACGACGAGCAGTACTTC. The chain links TRBV7-6 to TRBJ2-7; 9 bases map to TRBD1. CDR3 length: 14 residues. Trimming cost V 5 bases and J 5 bases; bases outside gene matches: 7. Germline CDR1 is SGHVS and CDR2 is FNYEAQ.

This sequence joins TRBV15 and TRBJ2-1, with a tentative D call TRBD2 (5 bases). The V gene lost 0 bases and the J gene lost 3 bases, with 15 bases spanning the gap. The CDR3 sequence is 17 residues long. Germline assignment: CDR1 LNHNV and CDR2 YYDKDF (reference sequence). This CDR3 is CATSRDTRGLGYNEQFF. The CDR3, as DNA: TGTGCCACCAGCAGAGATACTCGAGGGTTAGGCTACAATGAGCAGTTCTTC.

The J gene is TRBJ2-2, the V gene TRBV6-5; possibly TRBD1 for D (6 bases). Trimming cost V 0 bases and J 3 bases, with 11 bases left between them. Germline V gene sequence: CDR1 MNHEY, CDR2 SVGAGI. The CDR3 is 16 residues long. The CDR3 region is CASSYSGAGDTGELFF. CDR3 in DNA: TGTGCCAGCAGTTACTCCGGGGCAGGGGACACCGGGGAGCTGTTTTTT.

This clonotype was seen at least ten times. The chain carries TRBV6-1 and TRBJ2-7; 9 bases fit TRBD1. Losses at the gene ends were 6 bases for V and 3 bases for J; bases not matched to a gene: 9. Germline values: CDR1 MNHNS, CDR2 SASEGT. The CDR3 is 15 residues long. CDR3 coding DNA: TGTGCCAGCAGGACACAGGGGGCGGGCTACTACGAGCAGTACTTC. It encodes CASRTQGAGYYEQYF.

This clonotype has a handful of counts. The chain joins TRBV12-3 or TRBV12-4 to TRBJ2-3; 9 bases align to TRBD1. CDR3 size: 15 residues. V was clipped by 4 bases and J by 2 bases; unmatched bases: 4. For the CDR3, the DNA is TGTGCCAGCAGTTCGGGACAGGGTCCCACAGATACGCAGTATTTT. Residues: CASSSGQGPTDTQYF.

This chain uses TRBV5-1 with TRBJ2-5; D unresolved. Trimming cost V 2 bases and J 0 bases, with 11 bases left between them. Germline V gene lookup returns CDR1 SGHRS and CDR2 YFSETQ. The CDR3 covers 15 residues. The CDR3 DNA reads TGCGCCAGCAGCTTTATTGATACGTACCAAGAGACCCAGTACTTC. Residues: CASSFIDTYQETQYF. Supplemented by reference TRBV5-1 and TRBJ2-5, the full variable domain reads KAGVTQTPRYLIKTRGQQVTLSCSPISGHRSVSWYQQTPGQGLQFLFEYFSETQRNKGNFPGRFSGRQFSNSRSEMNVSTLELGDSALYLCASSFIDTYQETQYFGPGTRLLVL.

This sequence joins TRBV6-5 and TRBJ1-6; no reliable D call. CDR3 length: 17 residues. Trimming took off 1 base at V and 0 bases at J, with 10 bases between the two ends. Germline lookup yields CDR1 MNHEY and CDR2 SVGAGI. The CDR3 is CASSYLGRPSYNSPLHF. For the CDR3, the DNA is TGTGCCAGCAGTTACTTGGGCAGGCCCTCCTATAATTCACCCCTCCACTTT.

This CDR3 reads CASSFRGTGEDGYTF. The CDR3 nucleotides read TGTGCCAGCAGCTTCCGCGGGACAGGGGAGGATGGCTACACCTTC. This chain joins TRBV11-2 and TRBJ1-2; 10 bases align to TRBD1. From germline, CDR1 is SGHAT and CDR2 FQNNGV. V was clipped by 3 bases and J by 6 bases; unmatched bases: 7. The length of the CDR3 is 15 residues.

CDR3 in amino acids: CASSKTQGARGADTQYF. In DNA, the CDR3 is TGTGCCAGCAGCAAAACTCAGGGGGCGCGGGGCGCAGATACGCAGTATTTT. The V and J genes are TRBV12-3 or TRBV12-4 and TRBJ2-3, with 8 bases matching TRBD1. The CDR3 has 17 amino acids. With V trimmed by 6 bases and J by 4 bases, 15 bases remained unmatched.

This clonotype was seen only a few times. The chain carries TRBV4-2 and TRBJ2-6; tentatively, D is TRBD1 (6 bases). Trimming shortened V by 2 bases and J by 0 bases, and 23 bases separated the two germline ends. This CDR3 has 21 residues. CDR1 is LGHNA and CDR2 is YNFKEQ in the germline V gene. In nucleotides, the CDR3 is TGTGCCAGCAGCCAACGGGCCGGGACACCGAAAGTAGCCTCTGGGGCCAACGTCCTGACTTTC. Translated, it gives CASSQRAGTPKVASGANVLTF.

This clonotype was counted between two and nine times. This sequence joins TRBV29-1 and TRBJ2-1, with TRBD1 matching 8 bases. With 1 base clipped from V and 7 bases from J, the junction kept 3 bases outside the gene matches. The CDR3 consists of 13 residues. Germline CDR1 and CDR2: SQVTM and ANQGSEA. CDR3 loop: CSVEATGGNEQFF. As DNA, the CDR3 is TGCAGCGTTGAAGCAACAGGGGGAAATGAGCAGTTCTTC.

This clonotype occurred many times. V gene TRBV12-3 or TRBV12-4 combines with J gene TRBJ1-5; the match to TRBD1 covers 8 bases. This CDR3 has 15 residues. The V segment lost 7 bases and the J segment 5 bases; nucleotides outside the gene matches: 10. The CDR3 DNA is TGTGCCAGCAAACCGACAGGGGCGTTCGATCAGCCCCAGCATTTT. This gives the protein CASKPTGAFDQPQHF.

This chain uses TRBV4-1 with TRBJ2-1, with unresolved D. Germline loops: CDR1 MGHRA, CDR2 YSYEKL. CDR3 length equals 12 residues. V lost 1 base and J 6 bases, leaving 4 bases between the germline ends. DNA for the CDR3: TGCGCCAGCAGCCAAGCATCCAATGAGCAGTTCTTC. Translation: CASSQASNEQFF.

The rearrangement links TRBV24-1 to TRBJ1-5; D not certain. V was pared by 0 bases and J by 9 bases, with 8 bases between. Germline V gene lookup returns CDR1 KGHDR and CDR2 SFDVKD. The CDR3 loop spans 13 amino acids. The CDR3 DNA reads TGTGCCACCAGTGATTTGGATGGGCTGCCCCAGCATTTT. This codes for CATSDLDGLPQHF.

The rearrangement uses TRBV7-3 and TRBJ1-1; the D gene is possibly TRBD1 (5 bases). The V gene lost 2 bases and the J gene lost 1 base, with 11 bases spanning the gap. The germline V gene encodes CDR1 SGHTA and CDR2 FQGTGA. The CDR3 extends over 15 amino acids. The CDR3, as DNA: TGTGCCAGCAGCTTAGGTGGGGCACGGAACACTGAAGCTTTCTTT. Protein product: CASSLGGARNTEAFF.

This chain links TRBV12-5 with TRBJ2-7; D is possibly TRBD1 (5 bases). The CDR3 totals 14 residues. The V end was cut by 5 bases, the J end by 0 bases, with 11 bases between. Germline-derived CDR1 and CDR2 are LGHNT and FRNRAP. DNA of the CDR3: TGTGCTAGTGGTAAAACAGGAAACTCCTACGAGCAGTACTTC. The encoded protein is CASGKTGNSYEQYF.

This clonotype appeared a few times. The chain links TRBV12-3 or TRBV12-4 to TRBJ2-4, with 7 bases fitting TRBD1. This CDR3 is built from 15 residues. After removal of 2 bases from V and 1 base from J, the junction contained 2 bases not matched to a gene. CDR3 in amino acids: CASSLLQGAKNIQYF. CDR3 DNA sequence: TGTGCCAGCAGTTTATTACAGGGGGCCAAAAACATTCAGTACTTC.